The subject of this entry is one T cell receptor beta chain. Its target is not known. The data derive from a study of cytomegalovirus exposure and HLA in healthy donors. Whole-study results and caveats: Across donors, most TCRs were seen rarely, yet some public ones were widespread.

Sequenced by immunoSEQ multiplex PCR; TCRdb stores in-frame clones only, minus some. The data show roughly 200,000 clones, roughly 81% seen once. The V end lost 10 bases, the J end lost 2 bases, and 5 bases lay between the germline ends. Germline assignment: CDR1 ENHRY and CDR2 SYGVKD. The CDR3 runs 10 residues. This TCR was recovered from a woman aged 25 to 39 in good health and CMV-seronegative. The sequenced material came from PBMCs. The rearrangement uses TRBV10-3 and TRBJ2-5, with D uncertain. In DNA, the CDR3 is TGTGCCAACAAGCAAGAGACCCAGTACTTC. This encodes CANKQETQYF.